What follows are 25 T cell receptor beta chains derived from one specimen sequenced in a study of blood T cell repertoires in COVID-19. The table came from immunoSEQ multiplex PCR; TCRdb's copy has only in-frame clones and leaves some out. The sample contains about 150,000 clones, approximately 80% of which appear only once. The specimen sequenced was peripheral blood. These TCRs come from an elderly woman with acute or convalescent COVID-19.

The chain carries TRBV2 and TRBJ2-5; 8 bases are shared with TRBD1. With 6 bases clipped from V and 4 bases from J, the junction kept 4 bases outside the gene matches. The CDR3 loop spans 13 amino acids. Germline V gene lookup returns CDR1 SNHLY and CDR2 FYNNEI. The CDR3 here is CASSGQGSETQYF. The CDR3 DNA sequence: TGTGCCAGCAGCGGACAGGGTTCAGAGACCCAGTACTTC.

The rearrangement links TRBV19 to TRBJ2-5, with D possibly being TRBD2 (6 bases). Germline V CDR1 and CDR2: LNHDA, SQIVND (reference sequence). This CDR3 is built from 13 residues. The V gene lost 5 bases and the J gene lost 1 base, with 8 bases spanning the gap. CDR3 bases: TGTGCCAGTAGTTGGGGGGTCCAAGAGACCCAGTACTTC. Amino acids: CASSWGVQETQYF.

The V and J genes are TRBV5-5 and TRBJ2-7, with 14 nucleotides matching TRBD2. The CDR3 loop spans 15 amino acids. CDR1 SGHKS and CDR2 YYEKEE come from the germline V gene (reference sequence). V lost 0 bases, J lost 11 bases, and 7 bases stayed unmatched. For the CDR3, the DNA is TGTGCCAGCAGCTTGGTAGGGACTAGCGGGAGTATGGAGTACTTC. Translating gives CASSLVGTSGSMEYF.

This chain connects TRBV3-1 (or the pseudogene TRBV3-2) to TRBJ1-2; D is possibly TRBD1 (6 bases). Trimming took off 0 bases at V and 8 bases at J, with 22 bases between the two ends. Germline lookup yields CDR1 LGHDT and CDR2 YNNKEL (reference sequence). The CDR3 runs to 17 residues. The CDR3 protein is CASSQEAAGDRTWGYTF. For the CDR3, the DNA is TGTGCCAGCAGCCAAGAAGCGGCAGGGGACCGGACCTGGGGCTACACCTTC.

This chain connects TRBV25-1 to TRBJ1-1; D gene unclear. The CDR3 runs to 12 residues. Per germline, CDR1 MGHDK and CDR2 SYGVNS. V was cut by 5 bases and J by 8 bases, with 12 bases left in between. The CDR3 region is CASSLSGKEAFF. The CDR3 region has the DNA TGTGCCAGCAGTCTCTCAGGCAAAGAAGCTTTCTTT.

The rearrangement joins TRBV19 to TRBJ1-5; TRBD1 matches 7 bases. The CDR3 consists of 15 residues. The germline V gene has CDR1 LNHDA and CDR2 SQIVND (reference sequence). V was pared by 4 bases and J by 2 bases, with 5 bases of the junction left unmatched. CDR3 region: CASSKGGHGNQPQHF. The DNA of the CDR3 is TGTGCCAGTAGTAAAGGGGGCCATGGCAATCAGCCCCAGCATTTT. Complete variable domain (other parts from reference TRBV19 and TRBJ1-5): DGGITQSPKYLFRKEGQNVTLSCEQNLNHDAMYWYRQDPGQGLRLIYYSQIVNDFQKGDIAEGYSVSREKKESFPLTVTSAQKNPTAFYLCASSKGGHGNQPQHFGDGTRLSIL.

The rearrangement joins TRBV19 to TRBJ1-4; D might be TRBD1 (5 bases). In germline, CDR1 is LNHDA, CDR2 SQIVND (reference sequence). This CDR3 contains 18 residues. With 3 bases removed from V and 0 bases from J, the gap between germline ends came to 17 bases. CDR3 nucleotide sequence: TGTGCCAGTAGTATCTACGGCAGGGCTTACTCAACTAATGAAAAACTGTTTTTT. As protein: CASSIYGRAYSTNEKLFF.

The rearrangement joins TRBV3-1 (or the pseudogene TRBV3-2) to TRBJ2-6; 14 bases match TRBD2. V was pared by 5 bases and J by 0 bases, with 6 bases of the junction left unmatched. The CDR3 totals 19 residues. Per the germline V gene, CDR1 is LGHDT and CDR2 is YNNKEL (reference sequence). Here the CDR3 reads CASSNAGLAGASGANVLTF. CDR3 bases: TGTGCCAGCAGCAATGCGGGACTAGCGGGGGCCTCTGGGGCCAACGTCCTGACTTTC.

The chain links TRBV2 to TRBJ2-2; D unresolved. Between the trimmed V and J ends, which lost 7 bases and 2 bases, there was a span of 17 bases. CDR1 is SNHLY, CDR2 FYNNEI, per germline. The CDR3 loop spans 16 amino acids. CDR3 DNA: TGTGCCAGCAAAAAATTGGAGACTCAAAACACCGGGGAGCTGTTTTTT. Protein: CASKKLETQNTGELFF.

V gene TRBV12-3 or TRBV12-4 combines with J gene TRBJ1-2, with no clear D. The length of the CDR3 is 12 residues. Deletions cut 3 bases from V and 2 bases from J, with 4 bases between. The CDR3 DNA follows: TGTGCCAGCAGTTTCCAGAACTATGGCTACACCTTC. Amino acid sequence: CASSFQNYGYTF.

The J gene is TRBJ1-2, the V gene TRBV7-2; 8 nucleotides align to TRBD1. J was trimmed by 7 bases and V by 5 bases; bases with no gene match: 9. Germline-derived CDR1 and CDR2 are SGHTA and FQGNSA. This CDR3 spans 14 amino acids. This CDR3 is CASSPMQGARGYTF. The CDR3 coding sequence is TGTGCCAGCAGCCCCATGCAGGGGGCGCGTGGCTACACCTTC.

This clone occurred a few times. This rearrangement joins TRBV6-5 to TRBJ2-3; 12 bases map to TRBD1. The CDR3 consists of 13 residues. Germline trimming cut 6 bases from V and 6 bases from J; bases unmatched to any gene: 1. Per the germline V gene, CDR1 is MNHEY and CDR2 is SVGAGI. CDR3 region: CASRGQGADTQYF. CDR3 bases: TGTGCCAGCAGGGGACAGGGGGCGGATACGCAGTATTTT.

The chain links TRBV4-2 to TRBJ2-3; 7 nucleotides line up with TRBD1. The CDR3 covers 16 residues. V dropped 0 bases and J dropped 1; count of bases not matched to a gene: 4. Germline V CDR1 and CDR2: LGHNA, YNFKEQ. The CDR3, as DNA: TGTGCCAGCAGCCAAGACGAGGGGGCCGGCACAGATACGCAGTATTTT. It encodes CASSQDEGAGTDTQYF.

This clone has just a few counts. The chain combines TRBV18 with TRBJ1-4, with D possibly TRBD1 on 5 matching bases. CDR1 KGHSH and CDR2 LQKENI come from the germline V gene. V was cut by 1 base and J by 3 bases, with 9 bases left in between. The CDR3 sequence is 15 residues long. The CDR3 DNA follows: TGTGCCAGCTCACCACGGGGGGAACCTAATGAAAAACTGTTTTTT. Protein sequence: CASSPRGEPNEKLFF.

The DNA of the CDR3 is TGTGCTAGTGGCCGGGACAGGGAGCAAGAGACCCAGTACTTC. It encodes CASGRDREQETQYF. The chain is built from TRBV12-5 and TRBJ2-5; 9 nucleotides line up with TRBD1. Germline trimming cut 6 bases from V and 2 bases from J; bases unmatched to any gene: 4. This CDR3 contains 14 residues. Germline loops: CDR1 LGHNT, CDR2 FRNRAP.

The chain couples TRBV5-1 to TRBJ2-1, with 9 bases matching TRBD1. The CDR3 contains 13 residues. Germline V gene lookup returns CDR1 SGHRS and CDR2 YFSETQ. V lost 2 bases and J lost 10; bases outside the gene matches: 4. This CDR3 reads CASSFTGGREQFF. The CDR3 coding sequence is TGCGCCAGCAGCTTTACAGGGGGCCGGGAGCAGTTCTTC.

This chain uses TRBV6-6 with TRBJ2-7, with a possible D match to TRBD1 (5 bases). This CDR3 spans 13 amino acids. Germline V gene lookup returns CDR1 MNHNY and CDR2 SVGAGI (reference sequence). Trimming removed 7 bases at V and 0 bases at J, with 10 bases between. The chain's CDR3 is CASNRGRSYEQYF. The CDR3, as DNA: TGTGCCAGCAATAGGGGCCGCTCCTACGAGCAGTACTTC.

V gene TRBV7-9 combines with J gene TRBJ1-6; tentative D call: TRBD1 (5 bases). CDR3 size: 14 residues. The germline gives CDR1 SEHNR, CDR2 FQNEAQ (reference sequence). Trimming pared 4 bases from V and 5 bases from J, leaving 9 bases between. This chain's CDR3 is CASSSDRDNSPLHF. CDR3 in DNA: TGTGCCAGCAGCTCCGACAGAGATAATTCACCCCTCCACTTT.

The chain carries TRBV6-5 and TRBJ1-2; TRBD1 agrees at 10 bases. After removal of 6 bases from V and 5 bases from J, the junction contained 6 bases not matched to a gene. Germline lookup yields CDR1 MNHEY and CDR2 SVGAGI. The CDR3 length is 14 residues. Here the CDR3 reads CASRGTGALYGYTF. As DNA, the CDR3 is TGTGCCAGCAGAGGGACAGGGGCTTTGTATGGCTACACCTTC.

J is TRBJ2-1 and V is TRBV12-3 or TRBV12-4; 8 bases fit TRBD1. CDR3 length: 13 amino acids. Trimming cost V 5 bases and J 13 bases; bases outside gene matches: 10. As DNA, the CDR3 is TGTGCCAGCAGTCCTAGACAGGGGTTTGGACAGTTCTTC. Translated, it gives CASSPRQGFGQFF.

This chain uses TRBV3-1 (or the pseudogene TRBV3-2) with TRBJ2-1; TRBD1 agrees at 10 bases. This CDR3 comprises 14 residues. Per the germline V gene, CDR1 is LGHDT and CDR2 is YNNKEL (reference sequence). J gave up 10 bases and V 3 bases, and 6 bases lay outside the gene matches. This CDR3 reads CASSQGQGLREQFF. The CDR3 region has the DNA TGTGCCAGCAGCCAGGGACAGGGGCTCCGGGAGCAGTTCTTC.

The V and J genes are TRBV9 and TRBJ2-5; no firm D call. This CDR3 is 13 amino acids long. The germline V gene has CDR1 SGDLS and CDR2 YYNGEE. Trimming stripped 4 bases from V and 7 bases from J, with 14 bases between. The CDR3 DNA reads TGTGCCAGCAGCAAGTCTCTTAGAACGACCCAGTACTTC. Amino acid sequence: CASSKSLRTTQYF. The complete variable domain, with remaining parts taken from reference TRBV9 and TRBJ2-5, reads DSGVTQTPKHLITATGQRVTLRCSPRSGDLSVYWYQQSLDQGLQFLIQYYNGEERAKGNILERFSAQQFPDLHSELNLSSLELGDSALYFCASSKSLRTTQYFGPGTRLLVL.

This rearrangement joins TRBV5-1 to TRBJ1-1; a possible D gene is TRBD1 (6 bases). The length of the CDR3 is 14 residues. V lost 4 bases and J 3 bases, leaving 13 bases between the germline ends. Germline loops: CDR1 SGHRS, CDR2 YFSETQ. The CDR3 sequence: CASSLGSGDTEAFF. The CDR3 coding sequence is TGCGCCAGCAGCCTGGGATCAGGGGACACTGAAGCTTTCTTT.

This clone was detected only a few times. This chain uses TRBV12-3 or TRBV12-4 with TRBJ1-6, with D unclear. The CDR3 is 13 residues long. The V and J ends lost 3 bases and 7 bases respectively, with 7 bases between them. In DNA, the CDR3 is TGTGCCAGCAGTTTTAGGGAGAATTCACCCCTCCACTTT. It yields the protein CASSFRENSPLHF.

In this sample, this clone turned up a few times. The rearrangement links TRBV3-1 (or the pseudogene TRBV3-2) to TRBJ1-1; D perhaps matches TRBD1 (5 bases). The CDR3 length is 15 residues. Germline CDR1 LGHDT, CDR2 YNNKEL (reference sequence). V lost 3 bases and J 4 bases, leaving 15 bases between the germline ends. CDR3 loop: CASSHGRGWGTEAFF. As DNA, the CDR3 is TGTGCCAGCAGCCACGGCCGGGGGTGGGGCACTGAAGCTTTCTTT.